The source of this TCR beta chain is a study of Ad26.COV2.S vaccination and SARS-CoV-2 variants. Across the whole study: Donor was one of the participants in the Ad26.COV2.S arm of the COV1001 trial. Intramuscular Ad26.COV2.S at 5x10^10 or 1x10^11 viral particles. Study-wide points: Similar non-spike TCR breadth was seen in vaccine and placebo recipients. Possibly, TCR breadth and depth analyses underestimated total T cell responses.

As regards this clone: Its target is not known.

The CDR3 spans 16 residues. Per germline, CDR1 MNHEY and CDR2 SVGEGT. The V gene lost 5 bases and the J gene lost 2 bases, with 19 bases spanning the gap. Using immunoSEQ multiplex PCR, the repertoire was profiled, and TCRdb retains in-frame clones only, with some absent. The repertoire consists of about 440,000 clones, with less than 95% occurring once and the leading ten covering less than 4.5%. Regarding treatment: around 19 received Ad26.COV2.S at low or high dose, single or two shots; about 5 received placebo; per-sample allocation not given. Collection of the samples took place on day 63 after the first injection of vaccine or placebo.

V is TRBV6-2 or TRBV6-3 and J is TRBJ2-7; D is tentatively TRBD1 or TRBD2 (5 bases each). This receptor was identified in a person between 18 and 65 years old who received the Ad26.COV2.S COVID-19 vaccine or a placebo. This specimen consisted of peripheral blood, obtained in a trial of Ad26.COV2.S vaccine versus placebo. The CDR3 DNA sequence: TGTGCCAGCAGTCAACCCCAGGGACCTCGCGCCTACGAGCAGTACTTC. Protein: CASSQPQGPRAYEQYF.